The rows below give T cell receptor beta chains drawn from one sample of a study of T cell responses to AZD1222 COVID-19 vaccine. Data came from immunoSEQ multiplex PCR; TCRdb stores just in-frame clones and leaves some out. The data show 75,000 to 100,000 clones, with around 89% seen just once and 7.5% held by the top ten. The starting material was peripheral blood, obtained on day 0 of AZD1222 vaccination. The receptors were sampled from an adult in good health. CDR3s include the opening cysteine and the closing phenylalanine or tryptophan. The D gene is left open where the match is weak. Clone size is stated in some rows and not others, as once, few, many or a class when expanded.

TRBV10-3	TRBJ2-7	TRBD1	.	CAISVGQGANEQYF	TGTGCCATCAGTGTAGGACAGGGGGCGAACGAGCAGTACTTC
TRBV27	TRBJ2-7	TRBD1	.	CASSRQGSSYEQYF	TGTGCCAGCAGCCGACAGGGTAGCTCCTACGAGCAGTACTTC
TRBV7-2	TRBJ1-1	.	.	CASSFQAGGLTEAFF	TGTGCCAGCAGCTTCCAAGCGGGGGGCCTCACTGAAGCTTTCTTT
TRBV29-1	TRBJ2-3	TRBD2	few	CSVEGERGGTDTQYF	TGCAGCGTTGAGGGGGAGCGGGGAGGCACAGATACGCAGTATTTT
TRBV4-3	TRBJ2-7	.	few	CASSPSWGVNYEQYF	TGCGCCAGCAGCCCTTCTTGGGGAGTTAACTACGAGCAGTACTTC
TRBV3-1/TRBV3-2	TRBJ1-3	.	.	CASSQGGSYTIYF	TGTGCCAGCAGCCAAGGAGGTTCCTACACCATATATTTT
TRBV7-2	TRBJ1-6	.	.	CASSSVVQNSPLHF	TGTGCCAGCAGCTCCGTAGTACAGAATTCACCCCTCCACTTT
TRBV19	TRBJ2-3	.	once	CASSTGGTDTQYF	TGTGCCAGTAGTACCGGGGGCACAGATACGCAGTATTTT
TRBV20-1	TRBJ2-7	.	.	CSVPGLDEQYF	TGCAGTGTACCAGGGCTGGACGAGCAGTACTTC
TRBV29-1	TRBJ1-1	TRBD1	few	CSVTDRRNTEAFF	TGCAGCGTGACGGACAGGAGGAACACTGAAGCTTTCTTT
TRBV2	TRBJ2-5	.	.	CASTRGGGGNQETQYF	TGTGCCAGCACTCGTGGAGGGGGGGGAAACCAAGAGACCCAGTACTTC